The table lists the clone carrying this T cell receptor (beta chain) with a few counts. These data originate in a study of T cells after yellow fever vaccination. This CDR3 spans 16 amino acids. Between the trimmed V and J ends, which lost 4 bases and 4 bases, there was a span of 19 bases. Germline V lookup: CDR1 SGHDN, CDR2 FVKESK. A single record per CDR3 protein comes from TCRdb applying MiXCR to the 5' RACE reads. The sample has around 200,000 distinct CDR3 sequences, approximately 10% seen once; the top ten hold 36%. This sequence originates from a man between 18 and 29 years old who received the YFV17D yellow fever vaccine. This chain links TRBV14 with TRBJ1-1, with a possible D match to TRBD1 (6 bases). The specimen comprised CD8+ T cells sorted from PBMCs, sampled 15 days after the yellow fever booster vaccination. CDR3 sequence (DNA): TGTGCCAGCAGCCCAATCAACAGTTCAGGGGTCACTGAAGCTTTCTTT. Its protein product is CASSPINSSGVTEAFF.